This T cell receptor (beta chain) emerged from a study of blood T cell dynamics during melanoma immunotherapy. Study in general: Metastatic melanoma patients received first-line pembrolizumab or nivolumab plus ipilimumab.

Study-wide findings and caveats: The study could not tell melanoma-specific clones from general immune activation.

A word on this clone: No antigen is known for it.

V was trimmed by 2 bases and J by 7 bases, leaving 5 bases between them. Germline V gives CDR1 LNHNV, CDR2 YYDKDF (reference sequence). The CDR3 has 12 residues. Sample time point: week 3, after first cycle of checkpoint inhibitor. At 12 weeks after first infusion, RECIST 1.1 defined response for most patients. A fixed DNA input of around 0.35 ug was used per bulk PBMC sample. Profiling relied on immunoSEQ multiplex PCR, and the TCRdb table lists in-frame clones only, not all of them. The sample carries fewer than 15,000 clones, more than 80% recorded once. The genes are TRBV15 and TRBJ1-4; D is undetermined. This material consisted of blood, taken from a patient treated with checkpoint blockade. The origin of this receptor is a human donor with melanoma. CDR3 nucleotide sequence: TGTGCCACCAGCAGAAACGCTGAAAAACTGTTTTTT. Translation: CATSRNAEKLFF.